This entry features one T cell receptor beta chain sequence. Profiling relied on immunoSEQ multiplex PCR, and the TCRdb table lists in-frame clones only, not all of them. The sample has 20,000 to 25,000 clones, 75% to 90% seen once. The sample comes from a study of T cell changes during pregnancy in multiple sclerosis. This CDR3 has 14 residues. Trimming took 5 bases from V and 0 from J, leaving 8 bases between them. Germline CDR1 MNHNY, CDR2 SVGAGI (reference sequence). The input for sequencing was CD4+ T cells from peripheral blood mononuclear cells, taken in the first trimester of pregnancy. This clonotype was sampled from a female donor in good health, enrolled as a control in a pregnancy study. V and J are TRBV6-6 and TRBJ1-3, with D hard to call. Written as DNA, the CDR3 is TGTGCCAGCAGTCCCGGGTCCTCTGGAAACACCATATATTTT. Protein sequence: CASSPGSSGNTIYF.